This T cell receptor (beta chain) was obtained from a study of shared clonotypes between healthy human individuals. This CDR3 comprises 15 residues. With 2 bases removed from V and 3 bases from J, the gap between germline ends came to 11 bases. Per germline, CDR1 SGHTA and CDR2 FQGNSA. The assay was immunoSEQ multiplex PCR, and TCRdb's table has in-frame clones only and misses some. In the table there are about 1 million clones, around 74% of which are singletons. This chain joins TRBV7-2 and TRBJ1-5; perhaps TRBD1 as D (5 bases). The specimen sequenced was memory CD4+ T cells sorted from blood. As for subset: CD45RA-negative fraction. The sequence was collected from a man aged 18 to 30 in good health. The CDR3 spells CASSLFAGLNQPQHF. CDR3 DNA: TGTGCCAGCAGCTTATTTGCAGGGCTCAATCAGCCCCAGCATTTT.